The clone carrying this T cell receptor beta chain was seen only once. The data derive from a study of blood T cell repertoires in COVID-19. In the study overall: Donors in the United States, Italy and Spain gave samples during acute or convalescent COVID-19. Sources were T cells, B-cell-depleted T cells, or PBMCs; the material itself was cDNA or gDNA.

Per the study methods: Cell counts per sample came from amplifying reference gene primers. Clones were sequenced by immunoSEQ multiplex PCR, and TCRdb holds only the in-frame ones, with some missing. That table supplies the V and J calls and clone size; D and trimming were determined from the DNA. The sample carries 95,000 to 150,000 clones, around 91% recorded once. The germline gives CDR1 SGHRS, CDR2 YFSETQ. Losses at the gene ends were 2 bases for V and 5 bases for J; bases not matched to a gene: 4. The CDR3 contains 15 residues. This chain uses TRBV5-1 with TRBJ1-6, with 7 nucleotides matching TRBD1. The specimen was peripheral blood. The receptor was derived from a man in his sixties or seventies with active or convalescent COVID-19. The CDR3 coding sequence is TGCGCCAGCAGCTTAAGTGGACAGGATAATTCACCCCTCCACTTT. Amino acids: CASSLSGQDNSPLHF. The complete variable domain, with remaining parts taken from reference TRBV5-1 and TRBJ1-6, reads KAGVTQTPRYLIKTRGQQVTLSCSPISGHRSVSWYQQTPGQGLQFLFEYFSETQRNKGNFPGRFSGRQFSNSRSEMNVSTLELGDSALYLCASSLSGQDNSPLHFGNGTRLTVT.